A single T cell receptor beta chain is shown here with its context. The antigen remains undetermined. The data originate from a study of CD8+ T cells in alopecia areata. Study details: Scalp area affected, as a percentage, set the severity score of treated patients. Study-level points and caveats: On tofacitinib, scalp clonality and expanded CD8+ clones among top 100 fell significantly. During tofacitinib treatment, many expanded lesional clones remained in scalp and blood.

Treatment in this sample: oral pan-JAK inhibitor, 5-10 mg twice daily. CDR1 MDHEN and CDR2 SYDVKM come from the germline V gene. The CDR3 is 14 amino acids. V lost 3 bases, J lost 4 bases, and 6 bases stayed unmatched. Extracted from the samples, RNA was reverse transcribed into cDNA to serve as the sequencing template. Produced via immunoSEQ multiplex PCR; TCRdb's table is partial and in-frame only. The top ten clones hold around 3% of a sample with 190,000 or so clones, roughly three fifths of them seen once. The starting material was CD4+ T cells sorted from blood, obtained at week 4, from a patient treated with tofacitinib. This TCR was recovered from a human donor with alopecia areata. V usage is TRBV28 and J usage is TRBJ2-7; the match to TRBD1 covers 7 bases. The CDR3 DNA sequence: TGTGCCAGCAGTTTTACAGGGGTAGGTTACGAGCAGTACTTC. It translates to CASSFTGVGYEQYF.